The 24 T cell receptor beta chains in this list originate from one sample, sequenced in a study of regulatory T cells in long-lasting Graves disease. Building of the TCR beta libraries involved iRepertoire HTBI primers and Arm-PCR of CDR3 regions. MiXCR was run by TCRdb on the multiplex PCR reads, yielding one entry per CDR3 protein. This table holds about 620,000 distinct CDR3 sequences, around 17% found once. As for time point: newly diagnosed GD, antithyroid drugs for less than 3 months. Preparation of the TCR library used RNA extracted from PBMCs. A further study also used this sample, focusing on T cells in Graves' hyperthyroidism and ophthalmopathy.

Sequenced material: peripheral blood mononuclear cells (PBMCs), taken at new diagnosis, from a patient treated with antithyroid drugs. The receptor set was obtained from a woman in her twenties or thirties with Graves disease.

This clonotype was counted at least ten times. This CDR3 is CASSGVGGEQYF. The DNA for the CDR3 is TGTGCCAGCTCCGGGGTGGGAGGCGAGCAGTACTTC. This chain joins TRBV6-1 and TRBJ2-7, with D possibly TRBD2 on 6 matching bases. V lost 8 bases, J lost 6 bases, and 14 bases lay in between. The CDR3 runs to 12 residues. CDR1 MNHNS and CDR2 SASEGT come from the germline V gene.

Ten or more counts support this clonotype. The chain joins TRBV7-8 to TRBJ1-6, with TRBD1 matching over 7 bases. The CDR3 spans 15 residues. J was trimmed by 10 bases and V by 3 bases; bases with no gene match: 9. The germline V gene has CDR1 SGHVS and CDR2 FQNEAQ. As DNA, the CDR3 is TGTGCCAGCAGCTTGGGGGCAGGGGGGGGCTCACCCCTCCACTTT. It encodes CASSLGAGGGSPLHF.

The table lists this clonotype with a few counts. The chain combines TRBV7-2 with TRBJ1-6, with D unclear. Germline V CDR1 and CDR2: SGHTA, FQGNSA. The CDR3 spans 16 residues. With 3 bases removed from V and 8 bases from J, the gap between germline ends came to 17 bases. The CDR3 DNA reads TGTGCCAGCAGCTTTACCCGCGACATCGGGGATTCACCCCTCCACTTT. This encodes CASSFTRDIGDSPLHF. Based on the CDR3 plus reference TRBV7-2 and TRBJ1-6, the full variable domain is GAGVSQSPSNKVTEKGKDVELRCDPISGHTALYWYRQSLGQGLEFLIYFQGNSAPDKSGLPSDRFSAERTGGSVSTLTIQRTQQEDSAVYLCASSFTRDIGDSPLHFGNGTRLTVT.

V is TRBV2 and J is TRBJ2-2; 7 nucleotides line up with TRBD2. Germline CDR1 reads SNHLY; CDR2 reads FYNNEI. Trimming took 7 bases from V and 4 from J; bases not matched to a gene: 15. The CDR3 runs 17 residues. CDR3 in amino acids: CASKRLTAGASTGELFF. The CDR3 DNA follows: TGTGCCAGCAAACGGCTCACCGCGGGAGCCTCCACCGGGGAGCTGTTTTTT.

The chain combines TRBV29-1 with TRBJ2-3, with 7 bases identical to TRBD2. V shed 5 bases and J 4 bases; nucleotides not matched to a gene: 9. This CDR3 is 14 amino acids long. CDR1 and CDR2 from the germline V gene are SQVTM and ANQGSEA. DNA of the CDR3: TGCAGCGTTTCCTCTGGGGGGGTAGCAGATACGCAGTATTTT. Its translation is CSVSSGGVADTQYF.

This clonotype occurred many times. V usage is TRBV2 and J usage is TRBJ1-1, with 7 bases aligning to TRBD1. This CDR3 comprises 15 residues. V lost 6 bases to trimming and J lost 1 base; unmatched junction nucleotides: 8. Germline assignment: CDR1 SNHLY and CDR2 FYNNEI. The CDR3 coding sequence is TGTGCCAGCAGATACCCGGGACAGCCGAACACTGAAGCTTTCTTT. Its protein product is CASRYPGQPNTEAFF.

This clonotype was observed at least ten times. The chain carries TRBV5-1 and TRBJ2-2; D gene unclear. The CDR3 sequence is 14 residues long. Germline values: CDR1 SGHRS, CDR2 YFSETQ. Trimming left V 5 bases short and J 0 bases short, with 8 bases between. The CDR3 DNA follows: TGCGCCAGCAGTTGGTCACCGAACACCGGGGAGCTGTTTTTT. Its translation is CASSWSPNTGELFF.

Many counts were recorded for this clonotype. The chain is built from TRBV7-9 and TRBJ1-5; D unresolved. The CDR3 is 15 amino acids. Germline CDR1 SEHNR, CDR2 FQNEAQ (reference sequence). V was shortened by 3 bases and J by 7 bases, with 16 bases between the two germline ends. CDR3 DNA: TGTGCCAGCAGCTTGGGCGGTTTAAGTTTCCAGCCCCAGCATTTT. Translation: CASSLGGLSFQPQHF.

On this clonotype: A much bigger clone sits one base away, suggesting this may be a read error. This chain joins TRBV28 and TRBJ2-1; the D is unclear. CDR1 and CDR2 from the germline V gene are MDHEN and SYDVKM. Trimming cost V 4 bases and J 1 base, with 11 bases left between them. This CDR3 is 15 amino acids long. This chain's CDR3 is CASSSLSNSYNEQFF. The CDR3 nucleotides are TGTGCCAGCAGTTCTCTTAGCAATTCCTACAATGAGCAGTTCTTC.

This clonotype was seen a few times. V gene TRBV20-1 combines with J gene TRBJ1-2; D gene unclear. Germline V gives CDR1 DFQATT, CDR2 SNEGSKA (reference sequence). The CDR3 contains 11 residues. The CDR3 coding sequence is TGCAGAGTGGGAACCTCCTATGGCTACACCTTC. This gives the protein CRVGTSYGYTF.

The chain is built from TRBV29-1 and TRBJ2-5, with 12 nucleotides matching TRBD2. CDR3 length: 16 amino acids. J lost 5 bases, V lost 1 base, and 8 bases had no gene match. CDR1 is SQVTM, CDR2 ANQGSEA, per germline. The CDR3 coding sequence is TGCAGCGTTGAAGTAGCACTAGCGGGAGGCCGGGAGACCCAGTACTTC. Translated, it gives CSVEVALAGGRETQYF.

This clonotype was detected ten times or more. The rearrangement links TRBV7-6 to TRBJ1-1, with unresolved D. The CDR3 is made up of 16 amino acids. The germline V and J ends were trimmed by 1 base and 0 bases, with 12 bases remaining between them. Germline CDR1 reads SGHVS; CDR2 reads FNYEAQ. This CDR3 is CASSLGSAGMNTEAFF. The CDR3 bases are TGTGCCAGCAGCTTAGGTTCAGCAGGCATGAACACTGAAGCTTTCTTT.

The rearrangement joins TRBV2 to TRBJ2-6; no clear D gene. CDR3 size: 16 residues. V lost 7 bases and J 0 bases, leaving 13 bases between the germline ends. CDR1 is SNHLY and CDR2 is FYNNEI in the germline V gene. CDR3 loop: CASMGISSSGANVLTF. The CDR3, as DNA: TGTGCCAGCATGGGGATTTCCTCCTCTGGGGCCAACGTCCTGACTTTC. The full variable domain, rest sourced from reference TRBV2 and TRBJ2-6, is EPEVTQTPSHQVTQMGQEVILRCVPISNHLYFYWYRQILGQKVEFLVSFYNNEISEKSEIFDDQFSVERPDGSNFTLKIRSTKLEDSAMYFCASMGISSSGANVLTFGAGSRLTVL.

This clonotype appeared many times. This chain connects TRBV6-1 to TRBJ1-5; D might be TRBD1 (6 bases). This CDR3 contains 14 residues. V was clipped by 3 bases and J by 3 bases, with 9 bases between them. Germline V CDR1 and CDR2: MNHNS, SASEGT. Written as DNA, the CDR3 is TGTGCCAGCAGTGAGACAGGTACCAATCAGCCCCAGCATTTT. Its translation: CASSETGTNQPQHF.

The chain carries TRBV3-1 and TRBJ1-2, with unresolved D. The CDR3 loop spans 15 amino acids. The V end lost 0 bases, the J end lost 7 bases, and 15 bases lay between the germline ends. CDR1 and CDR2 (germline): LGHDT, YNNKEL (reference sequence). Written as DNA, the CDR3 is TGTGCCAGCAGCCAAGATATTCGGGCGGGGTCTGGCTACACCTTC. Protein product: CASSQDIRAGSGYTF. Variable domain in full (rest from reference TRBV3-1 and TRBJ1-2): DTAVSQTPKYLVTQMGNDKSIKCEQNLGHDTMYWYKQDSKKFLKIMFSYNNKELIINETVPNRFSPKSPDKAHLNLHINSLELGDSAVYFCASSQDIRAGSGYTFGSGTRLTVV.

This clonotype was recorded at least ten times. The J gene is TRBJ1-1, the V gene TRBV6-1; D remains unclear. V lost 9 bases, J lost 1 base, and 12 bases lay in between. The CDR3 sequence is 13 residues long. CDR1 and CDR2 from the germline V gene are MNHNS and SASEGT. CDR3 amino acids: CASHPPGNTEAFF. The CDR3 nucleotides read TGTGCCAGTCACCCCCCGGGGAACACTGAAGCTTTCTTT.

This clonotype was found once. The CDR3 sequence: CAITNRGEAGLYNEQFF. The CDR3 bases are TGTGCCATTACGAACAGGGGGGAAGCGGGACTTTACAATGAGCAGTTCTTC. V usage is TRBV19 and J usage is TRBJ2-1, with D perhaps matching TRBD1 (8 bases). Germline lookup yields CDR1 LNHDA and CDR2 SQIVND (reference sequence). The CDR3 sequence is 17 residues long. V dropped 10 bases and J dropped 4 bases, with 26 bases sitting between them.

The chain has TRBV30 and TRBJ1-2; D call uncertain. V was trimmed by 2 bases and J by 4 bases, leaving 11 bases between them. Germline loops: CDR1 GTSNPN, CDR2 SVGIG (reference sequence). The CDR3 extends over 13 amino acids. The CDR3 loop is CAWSYSGPYGYTF. Written as DNA, the CDR3 is TGTGCCTGGAGTTATTCAGGACCCTATGGCTACACCTTC.

The table lists this clonotype with many counts. The chain recombines TRBV20-1 with TRBJ1-5; D is uncertain. The germline V gene encodes CDR1 DFQATT and CDR2 SNEGSKA (reference sequence). CDR3 size: 14 residues. Trimming took off 5 bases at V and 1 base at J, with 12 bases between the two ends. The CDR3 DNA is TGCAGTGCTGCCAGGACGGGAAGCAATCAGCCCCAGCATTTT. It encodes CSAARTGSNQPQHF.

The chain employs TRBV5-1 and TRBJ1-6; D is possibly TRBD1 (5 bases). Germline loops: CDR1 SGHRS, CDR2 YFSETQ. V lost 2 bases and J lost 9, with 12 bases in between. The CDR3 has 14 residues. CDR3 sequence: CASSFGQGPSPLHF. The CDR3 DNA reads TGCGCCAGCAGCTTCGGGCAGGGACCTTCACCCCTCCACTTT.

This clonotype has a count of ten or more. This chain connects TRBV30 to TRBJ1-1; no clear D. Deletions cut 3 bases from V and 1 base from J, with 3 bases between. The CDR3 spans 11 residues. CDR1 is GTSNPN, CDR2 SVGIG, per germline (reference sequence). CDR3 in DNA: TGTGCCTGGAGGAGGAACACTGAAGCTTTCTTT. Translation gives CAWRRNTEAFF.

The chain is built from TRBV15 and TRBJ2-3, with D unclear. Trimming cost V 1 base and J 8 bases, with 22 bases left between them. CDR3 length equals 17 residues. The germline V gene has CDR1 LNHNV and CDR2 YYDKDF (reference sequence). The CDR3 reads CATSRADLRGAVPTQYF. The CDR3 DNA is TGTGCCACCAGCAGAGCGGATTTGAGAGGTGCGGTCCCTACGCAGTATTTT.

This clonotype has ten or more counts. The V and J genes are TRBV20-1 and TRBJ1-5; D remains unclear. The germline V gene encodes CDR1 DFQATT and CDR2 SNEGSKA (reference sequence). The CDR3 sequence is 12 residues long. V was trimmed by 5 bases and J by 1 base, leaving 6 bases between them. CDR3 sequence reads: CSAGTSNQPQHF. Written as DNA, the CDR3 is TGCAGTGCTGGTACGAGCAATCAGCCCCAGCATTTT.

This rearrangement joins TRBV28 to TRBJ1-5; D uncertain. This CDR3 contains 14 residues. V lost 6 bases to trimming and J lost 5 bases, with 14 bases between them. Per the germline V gene, CDR1 is MDHEN and CDR2 is SYDVKM. CDR3 coding DNA: TGTGCCAGCAGGGGAGCTCAGTGGTATCAGCCCCAGCATTTT. It translates to CASRGAQWYQPQHF.